This T cell receptor (beta chain) stems from a study of cytomegalovirus exposure and HLA in healthy donors. Here immunoSEQ multiplex PCR was the method, and the copy in TCRdb shows in-frame clones only, minus some. This sample has 120,000 to 150,000 clones, with about 91% found just once. Study findings and constraints: 150 to 200 TCR beta chains were listed as cytomegalovirus-associated. Across donors, most TCRs were seen rarely, yet some public ones were widespread.

With respect to this clone: Its antigen is not known.

Germline CDR1 is SGHTA and CDR2 is FQGNSA. With V trimmed by 3 bases and J by 3 bases, 5 bases remained unmatched. This CDR3 contains 16 residues. Separate from the approximately 670-subject first cohort was the 120-subject validation cohort, to which the donors belonged. Sequencing used PBMCs. This chain links TRBV7-2 with TRBJ2-7; 13 nucleotides line up with TRBD2. The sequence was collected from a woman between 18 and 30 years old in good health and CMV-seropositive. Here the CDR3 reads CASSFGLAGVGYEQYF. CDR3 bases: TGTGCCAGCAGCTTCGGACTAGCGGGAGTCGGCTACGAGCAGTACTTC.